This T cell receptor (beta chain) came from a study of blood T cell repertoires in COVID-19. At the level of the study: T cells, B-cell-depleted T cells, or PBMCs supplied cDNA or gDNA.

CDR1 SGHTA and CDR2 FQGNSA come from the germline V gene. J lost 5 bases, V lost 1 base, and 7 bases had no gene match. The CDR3 is 15 amino acids. Per the original data handling: Reference gene primer amplification gave estimated nucleated cell counts. Profiling relied on immunoSEQ multiplex PCR, and the TCRdb table lists in-frame clones only, not all of them. V and J calls and clone size are as listed in that table; D and trimming were resolved from the DNA. This table holds approximately 500,000 clones, 85% to 90% found once. This TCR was recovered from a woman in her 50s with COVID-19, enrolled during active disease. The sample consisted of peripheral blood. The chain joins TRBV7-2 to TRBJ2-5; 7 bases are shared with TRBD2. DNA for the CDR3: TGTGCCAGCAGCTTAGAGACTAGCTTCGGGGAGACCCAGTACTTC. It encodes CASSLETSFGETQYF.